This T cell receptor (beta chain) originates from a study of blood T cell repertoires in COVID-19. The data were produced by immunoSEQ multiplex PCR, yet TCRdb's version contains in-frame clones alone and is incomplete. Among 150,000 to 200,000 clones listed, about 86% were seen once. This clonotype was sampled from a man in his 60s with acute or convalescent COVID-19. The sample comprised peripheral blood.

CDR3 nucleotides: TGTGCCAGCAGCCCTTCGGGGAGATCAACAGATACGCAGTATTTT. It translates to CASSPSGRSTDTQYF. The gene calls are TRBV9 and TRBJ2-3, with TRBD2 as a possible D gene (5 bases). V was trimmed by 4 bases and J by 3 bases, leaving 15 bases between them. CDR3 size: 15 residues. Germline values: CDR1 SGDLS, CDR2 YYNGEE. Together with reference TRBV9 and TRBJ2-3, the CDR3 gives the full variable domain: DSGVTQTPKHLITATGQRVTLRCSPRSGDLSVYWYQQSLDQGLQFLIQYYNGEERAKGNILERFSAQQFPDLHSELNLSSLELGDSALYFCASSPSGRSTDTQYFGPGTRLTVL.